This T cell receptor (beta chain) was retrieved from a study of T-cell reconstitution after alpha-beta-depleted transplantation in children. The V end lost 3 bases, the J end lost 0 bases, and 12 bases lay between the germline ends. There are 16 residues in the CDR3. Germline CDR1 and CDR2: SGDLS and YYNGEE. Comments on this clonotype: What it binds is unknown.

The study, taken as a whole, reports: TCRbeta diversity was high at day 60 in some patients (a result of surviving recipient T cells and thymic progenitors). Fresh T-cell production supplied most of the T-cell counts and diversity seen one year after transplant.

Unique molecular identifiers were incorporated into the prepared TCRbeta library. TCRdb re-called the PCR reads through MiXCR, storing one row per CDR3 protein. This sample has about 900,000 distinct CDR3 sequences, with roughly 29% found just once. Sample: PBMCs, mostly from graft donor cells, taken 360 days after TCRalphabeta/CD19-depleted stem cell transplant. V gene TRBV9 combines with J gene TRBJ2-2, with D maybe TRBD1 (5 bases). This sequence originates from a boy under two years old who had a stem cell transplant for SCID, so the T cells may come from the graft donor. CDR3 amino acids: CASSGTLYSNTGELFF. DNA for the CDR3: TGTGCCAGCAGCGGGACACTCTACTCGAACACCGGGGAGCTGTTTTTT.